This section outlines one T cell receptor (beta chain) sequence together with its context. The antigen it recognizes is unknown. No quality values exist for individual bases; no much larger clone is one base distant. The data originate from a study of cytomegalovirus exposure and HLA in healthy donors (dated by TCRdb to 2016 to 2017). About the investigation overall: In an earlier analysis of roughly 500 of the donors, 276 Gb of sequence data and some 120 million unique TCR beta sequences from 150 million to 200 million T cells were reported. Roughly 300 gigabases of sequencing data and approximately 80 million unique TCR sequences were included in an early release covering about 700 HLA-typed donors. Of the approximately 400 genotyped donors, 65% to 90% were placed in the genetic ancestry cluster associated with self-reported Caucasian donors. The study was designed to test whether signatures of past pathogen exposure could be identified by cataloging public T cell receptors. The T cell repertoires of several hundred subjects were profiled by immunosequencing and related to cytomegalovirus serostatus. Along with the roughly 670-subject first cohort, a separate validation cohort of more than 90 different subjects was used. To predict cytomegalovirus infection status, the study brought together high-throughput TCR immunosequencing, statistical association of individual TCRs with disease status, and machine learning. In a later analysis, previously published TCR beta repertoires from 500 to 750 donors were re-analyzed and high-resolution HLA genotyping was added so that TCR occurrence patterns could be studied. Rather than drawing on any new phenotypic data, the later analysis identified candidate immune exposures from TCR beta sequences and the way those sequences occurred across donors. To decide whether each TCR beta V gene segment behaved as functional or pseudogenic, an earlier analysis of over 500 of the donors relied on high-throughput TCR beta sequencing. Donor age, sex, ethnicity and CMV serostatus were collected together with the repertoire data. A later genetic analysis took genome-wide SNP genotypes for about 55% of the 666 donors and used that subset as a discovery cohort. All discovery cohort repertoires had been generated using a single sequencing platform. Class I and class II HLA loci were covered by the typing at four-digit resolution. The number of typed donors differed by locus: about 620-630 for A, B, C, DRB1 and DQB1; approximately 520 for DQA1; over 600 for DPA1; and 400 to 480 for DPB1. Four to six DR-DQ haplotypes were handled as single units for association and clustering, since linkage in the cohort was strong. Among some 400 genotyped donors of the cohort, an average of about 240,000 unique TCR beta nucleotide sequences was sequenced per donor, of which about 20% were non-productive.

Library creation used the immunoSEQ multiplex PCR assay. A mixture of 60 forward primers for TCR Vbeta segments and 13 reverse primers for TCR Jbeta segments was used in the multiplex PCR. Amplification of the CDR3 region of rearranged TCR beta genes was performed with a multiplex PCR assay on genomic DNA. The Illumina HiSeq System was used to sequence the amplified TCR beta libraries as 87-base-pair reads. Processing in the source paper ran as follows. Across the 500 to 700 repertoires, a later analysis counted tens of millions of unique TCR beta chains, around 11 million of which were shared by at least two donors. To remove PCR and sequencing errors, raw reads were error-corrected and collapsed into unique sequences using a nearest-neighbor algorithm that merged closely related sequences. To assign V, D and J gene segments, CDR3 sequences were aligned to IMGT reference sequences. For a sequence to be retained, a match of at least six nucleotides to both a V gene segment and a J gene segment was required. Rearrangements were called productive when the CDR3 lacked stop codons and stayed in frame with V and J; all others were non-productive. CDR3 was defined according to IMGT convention as the region running from the second conserved V-encoded cysteine to the conserved J-encoded phenylalanine. The earlier analysis of about 570 of the donors excluded any sequence lacking an unambiguous match to a single V gene segment. An earlier analysis of over 450 of the donors classified V segments as functional when productive rearrangements were above 56.7% and as segregating when the standard deviation between donors was above 5%. A statistical classification framework was built for diagnosing cytomegalovirus status from the catalog of TCR beta chain sequences. In a later analysis, TCR nucleotide sequences were compared against IMGT/GENE-DB human TR gene sequences so that V and J genes could be assigned. The TCRdist pipeline was used in a later analysis to assign CDR3 sequences and most-parsimonious VDJ recombination scenarios. In a later analysis, every TCR beta chain was defined by the combination of its CDR3 amino acid sequence and its V-gene family, and reads without a unique V-gene family were dropped. As a way to deal with suspected cross-contamination and a sequencing artifact, a later analysis dropped 450 to 600 nucleotide sequences that were highly shared and had low generation probability. A later analysis calculated a clonal expansion index for each public chain from normalized within-repertoire ranks of inferred template counts. In a later analysis, generation probabilities were computed using a VDJ recombination model fitted to out-of-frame rearrangements, and the results were checked against IGoR. In a later analysis, hypergeometric tests were used to score TCR-TCR, TCR-HLA and TCR-CMV co-occurrence, with a repertoire-size bias correction applied to TCR pairs. To estimate false discovery rates, a later analysis permuted the HLA or CMV assignments 20 times. In a later analysis, co-occurring TCRs were grouped using DBSCAN, with TCRdist sequence similarity added in when clustering inside HLA-allele-positive subsets. For co-occurrence clustering, repertoires with fewer than 30,000 or more than 120,000 public chains were excluded, along with roughly 5 repertoires with anomalous nucleotide sharing. TCRdb provides this immuneACCESS table in a form limited to in-frame rearrangements. Some clones are lacking; in checked studies, under half of them reflect an unresolved V gene, and why the rest are absent is not known. For V, J and clone size, that table is used; D and trimming come from the DNA. The sample data list roughly 140,000 clones, and 65% to 80% of these were observed just once. The ten largest clones add up to around 1.7% of the sample.

The germline V gene gives CDR1 as KGHSH and CDR2 as LQKENI. Taken from cysteine to phenylalanine, the CDR3 has 15 residues. The entry retains the CDR3 DNA only, 45 bases that are in frame from base 1. Trimmed from V: 5 bases; trimmed from J: 7 bases; junction bases lacking a gene match: 8. Overall study outcomes, separate from this receptor: A later genetic analysis associated a missense DCLRE1C variant with V-gene and J-gene trimming of TCR beta chains, and an independent cohort replicated the association. According to the authors, the approach could potentially be generalized to other disease states and immunological phenotypes. A later genetic analysis reported fewer N-insertions in productive TCRs among donors in an Asian-associated ancestry cluster than the approximately 670-donor mean. The earlier analysis of almost 600 of the donors excluded 15 to 20 rarely observed V segments, including chromosome 9 orphons, because counts were too low. In vitro tests confirmed that a few of the cytomegalovirus-associated TCR beta chains recognize cytomegalovirus antigens. Specific HLA alleles were associated with some 15,000 TCR beta sequences at a false discovery rate of 0.05 in a later analysis. A further reported finding was that TCR beta sequences accurately predicted the HLA-A and HLA-B alleles for most subjects in the first cohort. The study listed 150 to 200 TCR beta chains as associated with cytomegalovirus. In a later analysis, most CMV-associated TCR beta chains were found to appear HLA-restricted, with HLA associations seemingly driven largely by CMV exposure. Most TCR sequences were observed very rarely across donors, whereas some public TCRs were present in many individuals. In this cohort, only TCR beta chains were sequenced, and detectable features were limited by the absence of alpha or paired-chain data. Because HLA typing was missing for some donors at each locus, association tests included only the typed subset. Compared with equally common non-associated chains, HLA-associated TCR beta chains in a later analysis were more clonally expanded and had lower generation probabilities. The classifier was reported to diagnose cytomegalovirus status with high specificity and sensitivity in both the original cohort and the validation cohort. Because the 87-base-pair reads could not distinguish some IMGT-functional V segments, including TRBV6-2 and TRBV6-3, those segments were excluded. In an earlier analysis of under 600 of the donors, most TCR beta V segments were observed in productive rearrangements about 90% or about 30% of the time, broadly matching IMGT annotations. Correlated functional status among segregating V segments might be attributable to linkage disequilibrium, but an unknown experimental factor could not be ruled out. Assigning TCR associations to individual alleles was difficult when HLA alleles, especially DR and DQ, strongly co-occurred. CMV serostatus was the only immune exposure information available for the cohort. The presence/absence analyses assumed that sequencing depth was roughly uniform across donors, and that assumption may not be true. A cluster of highly shared sequence variants was judged likely to be a technical artifact of the sequencing pipeline. Several of the top co-occurrence clusters appeared to be linked to parvovirus B19, influenza, CMV and Epstein-Barr virus, according to a later analysis. According to a later analysis, TCR association rates differed among HLA loci, with DRB1 alleles showing the most associated TCRs and HLA-C alleles showing the fewest.

In total, roughly 670 healthy bone marrow donors made up the cohort. Cohort members were all nominally healthy when sampled, although unrecorded immune exposures were likely present. The donor tested CMV seronegative and was one of the 352 seronegative cohort members. A peripheral blood sample was provided by each donor, and peripheral blood mononuclear cells were used for TCR beta sequencing. The Qiagen DNeasy Blood Extraction Kit was used to extract genomic DNA from the blood cell samples. This TCR was recovered from a woman between 40 and 50 years old in good health and CMV-seronegative. Recombination joined TRBV18 with TRBJ2-7; the central 13 bases match TRBD2. The sequenced sample consisted of PBMCs. The CDR3 region has the sequence CASSSGLAGSSEQYF. Read as DNA, the sequence is TGTGCCAGCTCATCGGGACTAGCGGGATCGAGTGAGCAGTACTTC. The variable domain in full, with residues beyond the CDR3 obtained from the reference TRBV18 and TRBJ2-7 genes, is NAGVMQNPRHLVRRRGQEARLRCSPMKGHSHVYWYRQLPEEGLKFMVYLQKENIIDESGMPKERFSAEFPKEGPSILRIQQVVRGDSAAYFCASSSGLAGSSEQYFGPGTRLTVT.